These 26 T cell receptor beta chains were sequenced from one sample in a study of shared clonotypes between healthy human individuals. The data were produced by immunoSEQ multiplex PCR, yet TCRdb's version contains in-frame clones alone and is incomplete. The sample shows 740,000 or so clones, roughly 72% of them seen only once. Sample: memory CD4+ T cells sorted from blood. Subset reported: CD45RA-negative fraction. Every receptor here comes from a woman in her twenties or thirties in good health.

J is TRBJ1-1 and V is TRBV6-5, with TRBD1 matching 7 bases. V was pared by 2 bases and J by 1 base, with 1 base of the junction left unmatched. Germline V gene data show CDR1 as MNHEY and CDR2 as SVGAGI. CDR3 size: 14 residues. The DNA of the CDR3 is TGTGCCAGCAGTTACCGGACAGGGAACACTGAAGCTTTCTTT. Its protein product is CASSYRTGNTEAFF.

J is TRBJ1-5 and V is TRBV19; D ambiguous. V was cut by 4 bases and J by 7 bases, with 17 bases left in between. Looked up from germline, CDR1 is LNHDA and CDR2 is SQIVND (reference sequence). The CDR3 has 15 residues. CDR3: CASSTPGYGSQPQHF. The CDR3 DNA reads TGTGCCAGTAGTACCCCGGGGTATGGATCCCAGCCCCAGCATTTT. Full variable domain (remainder filled in from reference TRBV19 and TRBJ1-5): DGGITQSPKYLFRKEGQNVTLSCEQNLNHDAMYWYRQDPGQGLRLIYYSQIVNDFQKGDIAEGYSVSREKKESFPLTVTSAQKNPTAFYLCASSTPGYGSQPQHFGDGTRLSIL.

This clone has only a few counts. The gene calls are TRBV28 and TRBJ2-3; 7 nucleotides agree with TRBD1. V gave up 3 bases and J gave up 2 bases; unmatched junction bases: 8. CDR1 MDHEN and CDR2 SYDVKM come from the germline V gene. The CDR3 has 16 residues. As DNA, the CDR3 is TGTGCCAGCAGTTTTTCAGGGACAGCCTACACAGATACGCAGTATTTT. Amino acid sequence: CASSFSGTAYTDTQYF.

The V gene is TRBV11-2, the J gene TRBJ2-1; 8 nucleotides match TRBD2. Germline V lookup: CDR1 SGHAT, CDR2 FQNNGV. The CDR3 is 15 residues long. J gave up 1 base and V 4 bases, and 3 bases lay outside the gene matches. The CDR3 DNA reads TGTGCCAGCAGCTCCATAGCGGGATCCTACAATGAGCAGTTCTTC. Protein sequence: CASSSIAGSYNEQFF.

The chain combines TRBV28 with TRBJ1-4; the D gene is possibly TRBD1 (6 bases). The CDR3 sequence is 14 residues long. The V end was cut by 4 bases, the J end by 5 bases, with 11 bases between. Germline V gene data show CDR1 as MDHEN and CDR2 as SYDVKM. The CDR3 spells CASSSGAENEKLFF. The DNA of the CDR3 is TGTGCCAGCAGTTCAGGGGCGGAAAATGAAAAACTGTTTTTT.

CDR3: CASSLVKKTSNVLTF. Here the CDR3 DNA reads TGTGCCAGCAGCTTAGTAAAGAAAACCTCCAACGTCCTGACTTTC. The chain links TRBV11-2 to TRBJ2-6; D gene ambiguous. The germline V gene has CDR1 SGHAT and CDR2 FQNNGV. V was trimmed by 1 base and J by 8 bases, leaving 12 bases between them. This CDR3 spans 15 amino acids.

This clone was found a few times. The rearrangement uses TRBV10-2 and TRBJ2-7, with D possibly matching TRBD1 (6 bases). Germline values: CDR1 WSHSY, CDR2 SAAADI. The CDR3 has 13 residues. V lost 6 bases to trimming and J lost 0 bases, with 9 bases between them. Here the CDR3 DNA reads TGCGCCAGCAGCCGGGACACCTCCTACGAGCAGTACTTC. It yields the protein CASSRDTSYEQYF.

The rearrangement links TRBV11-2 to TRBJ2-1; D is uncertain. This CDR3 is built from 14 residues. V was trimmed by 7 bases and J by 2 bases, leaving 12 bases between them. In germline, CDR1 is SGHAT, CDR2 FQNNGV. The CDR3 reads CASTPTLAYNEQFF. Written as DNA, the CDR3 is TGTGCCAGCACTCCCACGCTGGCCTACAATGAGCAGTTCTTC.

The chain couples TRBV5-4 to TRBJ2-5, with a weak D call TRBD1 (5 bases). This CDR3 has 14 amino acids. V was pared by 3 bases and J by 4 bases, with 13 bases between. CDR1 is SGHNT, CDR2 YYREEE, per germline (reference sequence). The CDR3 protein is CASSSQGQRETQYF. CDR3 DNA: TGTGCCAGCAGCTCCCAGGGTCAGCGAGAGACCCAGTACTTC.

This clone was counted between two and nine times. The genes are TRBV10-3 and TRBJ2-7; 7 nucleotides align to TRBD1. V trimming: 4 bases; J trimming: 3 bases; junction bases outside the gene matches: 3. The CDR3 extends over 13 amino acids. The V gene's germline CDR1 is ENHRY and CDR2 SYGVKD. The CDR3 loop reads CAISAAGGYEQYF. The CDR3 bases are TGTGCCATCAGTGCTGCAGGGGGCTACGAGCAGTACTTC.

V usage is TRBV6-5 and J usage is TRBJ1-2, with D possibly TRBD1 on 5 matching bases. CDR3 length: 13 amino acids. Germline V gives CDR1 MNHEY, CDR2 SVGAGI. Trimming took off 6 bases at V and 4 bases at J, with 12 bases between the two ends. The CDR3 DNA follows: TGTGCCAGCAGCAGGGTCAGTACCTATGGCTACACCTTC. It specifies CASSRVSTYGYTF.

The sample holds many counts of this clone. Other DNA sequences in the same sample also yield this CDR3. The chain has TRBV5-1 and TRBJ2-1; unclear D gene. The V gene lost 0 bases and the J gene lost 0 bases, with 7 bases spanning the gap. In germline, CDR1 is SGHRS, CDR2 YFSETQ. CDR3 size: 15 residues. CDR3 DNA sequence: TGCGCCAGCAGCTTGGACTCCAGCTCCTACAATGAGCAGTTCTTC. Its protein product is CASSLDSSSYNEQFF.

The chain is built from TRBV5-6 and TRBJ2-2; no clear D. There are 16 residues in the CDR3. In germline, CDR1 is SGHDT, CDR2 YYEEEE. V dropped 0 bases and J dropped 2 bases, with 11 bases sitting between them. CDR3 bases: TGTGCCAGCAGCTTGGGGCCCCACCCAAACACCGGGGAGCTGTTTTTT. Protein sequence: CASSLGPHPNTGELFF.

The chain combines TRBV29-1 with TRBJ2-5; TRBD2 matches at 11 bases. The V gene end was trimmed by 4 bases and the J gene end by 4 bases; junction bases not matched to a gene: 8. Germline CDR1 SQVTM, CDR2 ANQGSEA. The CDR3 contains 15 residues. DNA of the CDR3: TGCAGCGTTGGTGGGGTAGCGGGAGGGGGAGAGACCCAGTACTTC. It translates to CSVGGVAGGGETQYF.

The genes are TRBV27 and TRBJ2-1; D is unclear. Germline CDR1 is MNHEY and CDR2 is SMNVEV (reference sequence). CDR3 length equals 14 residues. With 3 bases removed from V and 0 bases from J, the gap between germline ends came to 6 bases. CDR3 protein: CASSFDGSYNEQFF. The CDR3 DNA sequence: TGTGCCAGCAGTTTTGACGGCTCCTACAATGAGCAGTTCTTC.

The DNA for the CDR3 is TGTGCCAGCAGCTCGCGAGCGGGAGGTAGTGAGCAGTTCTTC. Amino acid sequence: CASSSRAGGSEQFF. The chain joins TRBV5-8 to TRBJ2-1, with TRBD2 matching 9 bases. The CDR3 totals 14 residues. V shed 3 bases and J 9 bases; nucleotides not matched to a gene: 7. Germline loops: CDR1 SGHTS, CDR2 YDEGEE.

This clone has a count of ten or more. V and J are TRBV21-1 and TRBJ1-1; TRBD1 reflects the table's D call only, with no check against the DNA. TRBV21-1 is a listed pseudogene. CDR3 length: 14 residues. The CDR3 sequence: CASSKSPGGTEAFF. DNA for the CDR3: TGTGCCAGCAGCAAATCTCCAGGGGGCACTGAAGCTTTCTTT.

The chain couples TRBV4-2 to TRBJ2-3; D might be TRBD1 or TRBD2, each matching 5 bases. The length of the CDR3 is 15 residues. Germline values: CDR1 LGHNA, CDR2 YNFKEQ. V lost 3 bases, J lost 0 bases, and 10 bases lay in between. CDR3 sequence (DNA): TGTGCCAGCAGCCAGGCCGGGACCAGCACAGATACGCAGTATTTT. The encoded protein is CASSQAGTSTDTQYF.

This chain joins TRBV7-2 and TRBJ2-2; D gene uncertain. This CDR3 spans 14 amino acids. V was pared by 0 bases and J by 1 base, with 3 bases between. From germline, CDR1 is SGHTA and CDR2 FQGNSA. In nucleotides, the CDR3 is TGTGCCAGCAGCTTAGCGGAGAACACCGGGGAGCTGTTTTTT. Translated, it gives CASSLAENTGELFF.

The V and J genes are TRBV29-1 and TRBJ1-1; the match to TRBD1 covers 12 bases. Trimming removed 6 bases from V and 4 bases from J; junction bases left unmatched: 9. Germline CDR1 is SQVTM and CDR2 is ANQGSEA. The CDR3 length is 15 residues. The chain's CDR3 is CSVAPGQGASTEAFF. The CDR3 bases are TGCAGCGTCGCCCCGGGACAGGGGGCGTCCACTGAAGCTTTCTTT.

In regard to this clone: Distinct nucleotide sequences in the sample also encode this CDR3. The V and J genes are TRBV5-1 and TRBJ1-4; possibly TRBD1 for D (5 bases). The V gene lost 0 bases and the J gene lost 4 bases, with 7 bases spanning the gap. Looked up from germline, CDR1 is SGHRS and CDR2 is YFSETQ. This CDR3 has 14 amino acids. CDR3 nucleotides: TGCGCCAGCAGCTTGGGACAGAGTAATGAAAAACTGTTTTTT. This gives the protein CASSLGQSNEKLFF.

V is TRBV5-1 and J is TRBJ2-2; D assignment may be TRBD1 or TRBD2 (5 bases each). This CDR3 contains 14 residues. Germline loops: CDR1 SGHRS, CDR2 YFSETQ. V gave up 2 bases and J gave up 9 bases, with 14 bases separating them. DNA for the CDR3: TGCGCCAGCAGCTTCCCCGGGACCCCACGGGAGCTGTTTTTT. Protein sequence: CASSFPGTPRELFF.

The chain carries TRBV5-6 and TRBJ2-5; possibly TRBD2 for D (6 bases). The CDR3 extends over 15 amino acids. Trimming left V 4 bases short and J 0 bases short, with 13 bases between. Looked up from germline, CDR1 is SGHDT and CDR2 is YYEEEE. CDR3 in DNA: TGTGCCAGCAGCCGGGGGTTAGGAAACCAAGAGACCCAGTACTTC. This sequence encodes CASSRGLGNQETQYF.

The CDR3 DNA sequence: TGTGCCAGCAGCTTAGGACACACCAACTACGAGCAGTACTTC. It specifies CASSLGHTNYEQYF. The chain recombines TRBV13 with TRBJ2-5; D gene unclear. Matching the DNA end better, TRBJ2-7 makes the J call doubtful. From germline, CDR1 is PRHDT and CDR2 FYEKMQ (reference sequence). The length of the CDR3 is 14 residues.

V is TRBV11-2 and J is TRBJ2-2; TRBD1 matches at 9 bases. This CDR3 has 16 amino acids. Per the germline V gene, CDR1 is SGHAT and CDR2 is FQNNGV. V lost 4 bases, J lost 8 bases, and 11 bases stayed unmatched. The CDR3 region has the DNA TGTGCCAGCAGCTCGCCGGGACAGGGTTATATGGGGGAGCTGTTTTTT. It specifies CASSSPGQGYMGELFF.

This clone occurred a few times. The rearrangement uses TRBV6-5 and TRBJ1-1, with 8 bases that match TRBD1. The germline gives CDR1 MNHEY, CDR2 SVGAGI. This CDR3 is 16 amino acids long. Losses at the gene ends were 4 bases for V and 5 bases for J; bases not matched to a gene: 12. CDR3 nucleotide sequence: TGTGCCAGCAGTTCAGCCCGGACAGGGCGGGGTACTGAAGCTTTCTTT. Protein: CASSSARTGRGTEAFF.